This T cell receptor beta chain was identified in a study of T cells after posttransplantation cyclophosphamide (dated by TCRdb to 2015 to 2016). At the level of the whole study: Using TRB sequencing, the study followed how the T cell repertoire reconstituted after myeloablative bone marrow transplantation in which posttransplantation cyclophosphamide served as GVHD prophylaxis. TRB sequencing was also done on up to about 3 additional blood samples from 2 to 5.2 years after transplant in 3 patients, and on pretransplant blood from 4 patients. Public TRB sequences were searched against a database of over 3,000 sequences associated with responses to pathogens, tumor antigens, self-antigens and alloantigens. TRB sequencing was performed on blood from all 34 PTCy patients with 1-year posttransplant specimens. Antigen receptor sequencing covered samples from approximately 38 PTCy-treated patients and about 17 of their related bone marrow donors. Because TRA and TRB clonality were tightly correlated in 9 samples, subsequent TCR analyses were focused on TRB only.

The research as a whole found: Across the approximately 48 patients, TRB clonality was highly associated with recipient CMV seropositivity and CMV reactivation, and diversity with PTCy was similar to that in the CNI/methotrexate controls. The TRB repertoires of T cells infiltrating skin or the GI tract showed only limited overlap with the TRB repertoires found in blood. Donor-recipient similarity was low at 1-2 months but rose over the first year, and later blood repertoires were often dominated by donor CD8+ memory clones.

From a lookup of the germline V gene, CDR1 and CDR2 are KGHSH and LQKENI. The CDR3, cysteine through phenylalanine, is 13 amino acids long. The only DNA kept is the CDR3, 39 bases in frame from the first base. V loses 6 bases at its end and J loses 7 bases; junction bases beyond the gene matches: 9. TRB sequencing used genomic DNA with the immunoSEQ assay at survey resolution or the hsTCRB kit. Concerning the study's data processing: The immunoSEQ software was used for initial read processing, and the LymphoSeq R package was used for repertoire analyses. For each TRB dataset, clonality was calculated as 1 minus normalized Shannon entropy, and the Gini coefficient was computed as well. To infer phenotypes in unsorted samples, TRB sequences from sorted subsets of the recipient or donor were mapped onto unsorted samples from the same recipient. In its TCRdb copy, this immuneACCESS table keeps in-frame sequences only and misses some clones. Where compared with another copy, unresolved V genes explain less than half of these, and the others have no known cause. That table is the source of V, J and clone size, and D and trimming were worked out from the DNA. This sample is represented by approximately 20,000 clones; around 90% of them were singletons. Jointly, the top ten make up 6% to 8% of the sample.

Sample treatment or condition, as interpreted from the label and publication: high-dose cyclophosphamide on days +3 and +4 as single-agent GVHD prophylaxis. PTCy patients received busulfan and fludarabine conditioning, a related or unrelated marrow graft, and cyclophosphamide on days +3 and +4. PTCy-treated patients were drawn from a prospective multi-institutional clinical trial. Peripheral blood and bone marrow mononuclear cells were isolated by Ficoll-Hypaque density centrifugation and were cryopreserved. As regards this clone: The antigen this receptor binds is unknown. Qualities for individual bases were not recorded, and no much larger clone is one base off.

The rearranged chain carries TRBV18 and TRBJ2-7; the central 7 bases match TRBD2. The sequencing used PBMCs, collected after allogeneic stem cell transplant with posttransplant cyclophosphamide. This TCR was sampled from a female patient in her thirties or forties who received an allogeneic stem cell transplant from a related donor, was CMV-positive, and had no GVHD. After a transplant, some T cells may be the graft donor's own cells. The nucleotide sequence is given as TGTGCCAGCTCCCTTAGCGGGCTGGGGGAGCAGTACTTC. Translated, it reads CASSLSGLGEQYF.